Presented here are 14 T cell receptor beta chains from one specimen sequenced in a study of spatial heterogeneity in lung cancer. Their antigen targets remain unknown. Time point noted: sample taken at primary tumor resection. Study-level points and caveats: Counts of expanded intratumoral alpha and beta TCRs tracked tumor mutation counts.

One entry per CDR3 protein results from TCRdb running MiXCR on the 5' RACE reads. The sample consists of 18,000 or so distinct CDR3 sequences, roughly a tenth of them appearing once. The sequenced sample was lung tumor tissue, obtained at surgery. The receptors originated from a female donor with early-stage non-small cell lung cancer.

With respect to this clonotype: As an off-target read in a library built for alpha chains, this beta chain has a frequency of little significance. The V gene is TRBV3-1, the J gene TRBJ2-1; 13 positions match TRBD2. The CDR3 runs to 17 residues. Germline V CDR1 and CDR2: LGHDT, YNNKEL (reference sequence). V gave up 3 bases and J gave up 5 bases; unmatched junction bases: 7. DNA of the CDR3: TGTGCCAGCAGCCACCAACTAGCGGGGGGGCAGGACAATGAGCAGTTCTTC. It specifies CASSHQLAGGQDNEQFF.

On this clonotype: A library made for alpha chains picked up this beta chain off target, so its size means little. The V call is TRBV27, the J call TRBJ2-7, with TRBD1 matching 9 bases. Germline values: CDR1 MNHEY, CDR2 SMNVEV (reference sequence). Germline trimming cut 2 bases from V and 7 bases from J; bases unmatched to any gene: 6. The CDR3 is made up of 14 amino acids. The CDR3 bases are TGTGCCAGCAGTTTAAGGGACAGGGAGTTTGAGCAGTACTTC. This codes for CASSLRDREFEQYF.

There are a few counts of this clonotype. This beta chain is an off-target read within a library intended for alpha chains, so its frequency means little. V gene TRBV7-9 combines with J gene TRBJ2-7; 15 nucleotides align to TRBD2. Trimming took 5 bases from V and 12 from J; bases not matched to a gene: 8. This CDR3 contains 14 residues. The germline CDR1 and CDR2 sequences are SEHNR and FQNEAQ (reference sequence). The chain's CDR3 is CASSPGTSGGRRYF. The CDR3 DNA sequence: TGTGCCAGCAGCCCAGGGACTAGCGGGGGGCGGCGGTACTTC. Complete variable domain (other parts from reference TRBV7-9 and TRBJ2-7): DTGVSQNPRHKITKRGQNVTFRCDPISEHNRLYWYRQTLGQGPEFLTYFQNEAQLEKSRLLSDRFSAERPKGSFSTLEIQRTEQGDSAMYLCASSPGTSGGRRYFGPGTRLTVT.

The sample holds a few counts of this clonotype. Little can be read into the size of this beta chain, an off-target read in a library designed for alpha chains. CDR3 region: CASSPSGVRHEQYF. CDR3 DNA sequence: TGTGCCAGCAGCCCAAGTGGGGTAAGACACGAGCAGTACTTC. The genes are TRBV2 and TRBJ2-7; D remains ambiguous. CDR3 length: 14 residues. Deletions cut 6 bases from V and 5 bases from J, with 17 bases between. CDR1 is SNHLY, CDR2 FYNNEI, per germline.

This clonotype occurred a few times. The size of this beta chain means little, since it is a stray read in a library made for alpha chains. This chain connects TRBV12-3 or TRBV12-4 to TRBJ2-3; TRBD2 is a possible D gene (5 bases). V shed 6 bases and J shed 0 bases, with 13 bases lying between them. This CDR3 comprises 15 residues. CDR3 coding DNA: TGTGCCAGCAGCCTGGCGGGCCCTAGCACAGATACGCAGTATTTT. The encoded protein is CASSLAGPSTDTQYF.

By sample fraction, this clonotype is medium-sized. This beta chain turned up in a library designed for alpha chains; as an off-target read, its abundance says little. The rearrangement links TRBV5-4 to TRBJ2-7; TRBD1 matches 8 bases. Germline CDR1 and CDR2: SGHNT and YYREEE (reference sequence). The CDR3 covers 15 residues. The J segment lost 1 base and the V segment lost 3 bases, leaving 6 bases of the junction unmatched. CDR3 residues: CASSSPTGASYEQYF. CDR3 coding DNA: TGTGCCAGCAGCTCCCCGACAGGGGCGTCCTACGAGCAGTACTTC.

This clonotype was found many times. The library was prepared for alpha chains; this beta chain is a stray read, so its frequency means little. The chain employs TRBV4-1 and TRBJ2-5; tentatively, D is TRBD1 (5 bases). Germline lookup yields CDR1 MGHRA and CDR2 YSYEKL. The CDR3 spans 15 residues. V shed 1 base and J shed 0 bases, with 9 bases lying between them. Written as DNA, the CDR3 is TGCGCCAGCAGCCAAGGGGGCCTGTACCAAGAGACCCAGTACTTC. This translates into CASSQGGLYQETQYF.

This clonotype has a count of ten or more. This beta chain came through as a stray read in a library set up for alpha chains, and its size says little. The CDR3 sequence: CASSPTGQKETQYF. CDR3 DNA: TGCGCCAGCAGCCCTACGGGACAGAAAGAGACCCAGTACTTC. This chain joins TRBV5-1 and TRBJ2-5; 7 nucleotides agree with TRBD1. Germline CDR1 SGHRS, CDR2 YFSETQ. The CDR3 extends over 14 amino acids. J gave up 3 bases and V 4 bases, and 6 bases lay outside the gene matches.

As regards this clonotype: Because this beta chain is a stray read in a library intended to capture alpha chains, its abundance should not be given much weight. The rearrangement links TRBV4-3 to TRBJ2-3, with 12 positions matching TRBD2. Germline CDR1 reads LGHNA; CDR2 reads YSLEER. V was clipped by 4 bases and J by 3 bases; unmatched bases: 11. This CDR3 has 18 residues. CDR3 in amino acids: CASSPPGLAGKNTDTQYF. The CDR3 nucleotides read TGCGCCAGCAGCCCCCCCGGACTAGCGGGGAAGAATACAGATACGCAGTATTTT.

Regarding this clonotype: Little can be read into the size of this beta chain, an off-target read in a library designed for alpha chains. The CDR3 coding sequence is TGTGCCACCAGTGAGATAGAGCCGGGATCAAGGCAGTATTTT. It specifies CATSEIEPGSRQYF. V gene TRBV24-1 combines with J gene TRBJ2-3, with D perhaps TRBD2 (5 bases). V was pared by 4 bases and J by 11 bases, with 18 bases between. Germline V gives CDR1 KGHDR, CDR2 SFDVKD. This CDR3 is built from 14 residues.

This clonotype showed up many times. This beta chain turned up in a library designed for alpha chains; as an off-target read, its abundance says little. The V gene is TRBV5-4, the J gene TRBJ2-1; TRBD2 agrees at 12 bases. J lost 3 bases, V lost 5 bases, and 3 bases had no gene match. The germline V gene encodes CDR1 SGHNT and CDR2 YYREEE (reference sequence). This CDR3 has 15 residues. CDR3: CASSSTSGGYNEQFF. The CDR3 coding sequence is TGTGCCAGCAGTTCGACTAGCGGGGGCTACAATGAGCAGTTCTTC.

This clonotype was picked up many times. The library was designed around alpha chains, so this beta chain is a stray read whose abundance carries little weight. The V call is TRBV25-1, the J call TRBJ1-6; TRBD1 aligns across 9 bases. Looked up from germline, CDR1 is MGHDK and CDR2 is SYGVNS. The CDR3 runs 14 residues. Trimming took 6 bases from V and 9 from J; bases not matched to a gene: 6. The CDR3 region has the DNA TGTGCCAGCAGGACCGGGACAGGGTTTTCACCCCTCCACTTT. This sequence encodes CASRTGTGFSPLHF.

This clonotype has at least ten counts. Compared with germline, one end of the junction differs, possibly owing to a read error. With the library built for alpha chains, this beta chain is off target and its frequency is not meaningful. The chain uses TRBV2 and TRBJ1-1; TRBD1 matches 9 bases. Germline lookup yields CDR1 SNHLY and CDR2 FYNNEI. This CDR3 has 18 amino acids. CDR3 nucleotide sequence: TGTGCCAGCAGAGAAGTCCCGGGACAGGGACCTAAGAACACTGAAGCTTTCTTT. It codes for CASREVPGQGPKNTEAFF. Full variable domain (outside the CDR3, taken from reference TRBV2 and TRBJ1-1): EPEVTQTPSHQVTQMGQEVILRCVPISNHLYFYWYRQILGQKVEFLVSFYNNEISEKSEIFDDQFSVERPDGSNFTLKIRSTKLEDSAMYFCASREVPGQGPKNTEAFFGQGTRLTVV.

This clonotype has ten or more counts. With the library built for alpha chains, this beta chain is off target and its frequency is not meaningful. This chain connects TRBV7-2 to TRBJ2-3; D remains ambiguous. V lost 3 bases to trimming and J lost 2 bases, with 6 bases between them. The V gene's germline CDR1 is SGHTA and CDR2 FQGNSA. The CDR3 length is 13 residues. The CDR3 here is CASSLAYTDTQYF. The CDR3 coding sequence is TGTGCCAGCAGCTTGGCCTACACAGATACGCAGTATTTT.